The entry below gives a single T cell receptor beta chain sequence along with its context. The sample comes from a study of T cell repertoires in cytomegalovirus infection. The CDR3 is 18 residues long. V lost 2 bases, J lost 0 bases, and 18 bases lay in between. Germline V lookup: CDR1 LGHNA, CDR2 YNFKEQ. TCRdb reprocessed the reads via MiXCR and lists one record per CDR3 protein. Here the sample spans hundreds of thousands of distinct CDR3 sequences, roughly 24% being singletons. The chain employs TRBV4-2 and TRBJ2-3; TRBD2 is a possible D gene (6 bases). The TCR sequence derives from a human donor in good health (CMV status not recorded). Some clones in this sample may be carry-over from other donors' samples. Sequencing was done on a sample of CD8+ T cells from PBMCs. The CDR3 spells CASSQLGLGGSSTDTQYF. CDR3 coding DNA: TGTGCCAGCAGCCAACTGGGGCTTGGGGGGTCTAGCACAGATACGCAGTATTTT.